This section outlines one TCR beta chain sequence together with its context. As yet, its antigen is unknown. It may be a read error: a sequence one base away is much more abundant. From germline, CDR1 is KGHDR and CDR2 SFDVKD. V gave up 4 bases and J gave up 11 bases; unmatched junction bases: 11. The CDR3 extends over 14 amino acids. The data are from a study of read filtering for tumor transcriptome and immune sequencing. Study background: Among patients, some 17 were male and 14 female, aged roughly 40 to 90 (mean about 72). After DNase treatment, RNA was made into whole-transcriptome libraries.

General study results and limits: About four fifths of IR-seq clonotypes had one read, totaling around 3.3% of reads; RNA-seq: 74.6% and 44.6%.

The library was built from about 400 ng RNA with molecular barcoded adaptors for alpha/delta and beta/gamma chains. TCRdb fed the reads into MiXCR, producing one record per CDR3 protein. This sample yields 5,000 to 7,000 distinct CDR3 sequences, of which 23% are seen a single time; approximately 52% belongs to the top ten. The sequence was collected from a donor at least 40 years old with multiple myeloma. Sequenced sample: a population of CD138-negative cells sorted from bone marrow. The chain carries TRBV24-1 and TRBJ1-1, with TRBD1 matching 8 bases. The CDR3 loop reads CATSDARHRGKAFF. The CDR3 coding sequence is TGTGCCACCAGTGACGCCAGACACAGGGGGAAGGCTTTCTTT.